This T cell receptor beta chain appears in the sequencing data of a study of blood T cell repertoires in COVID-19 (dated by TCRdb to the early 2020s). Study-level background: The collaborator samples originated in the United States, Italy and Spain and spanned the acute and convalescent phases of COVID-19. The prospective study material was composed of cDNA or gDNA derived from T cells, B-cell-depleted T cells, or PBMCs. The dataset comprised deeply sampled blood TCRbeta repertoires from subjects exposed to, actively infected with, or recovered from COVID-19. The repertoires were released in a freely available public database meant as a resource for research on the immune response to SARS-CoV-2. Samples came from the ongoing ImmuneRACE study (first 160 participants) plus 1,254 subjects from 6 global collaborators. The sample metadata nearly always contained a de-identified subject ID, COVID-19 status, age in years and sex. HLA class I and class II types, where available, came from metadata supplied by the sample provider rather than from assay-based typing. The study at large found these results: How much clinical and demographic metadata was included differed by source and by participant, and the metadata was provided uncurated.

TCRbeta CDR3 regions were amplified from genomic DNA by means of the immunoSEQ Assay, a bias-controlled multiplex PCR. As for the original processing: The number of nucleated cells in each sample was estimated by amplification of reference gene primers within the assay. Sequence reads were collapsed and filtered to measure the absolute abundance of every unique TCRbeta CDR3 rearrangement. For each sample, productive Simpson clonality was calculated as the square root of Simpson's diversity index over productive rearrangements. TCRdb retrieved this table from immuneACCESS and kept in-frame rearrangements only. Not all clones are present; in checked studies, unresolved V genes account for under half, and no reason is known for the remainder. The DNA gave D and trimming, while V, J and clone size come from that table. Recorded for this sample are around 150,000 clones; 75% to 85% of them occurred a single time. The top ten clones comprise less than 6% of the sample.

With regard to this clone: The clone's antigen remains unknown. The input lacks base qualities; no much larger clone sits a single base away.

The germline V gene yields MNHEY for CDR1 and SVGAGI for CDR2. Relative to germline, V is 7 bases shorter and J is 4 bases shorter, with 11 bases between their ends. The CDR3 sequence holds 13 residues, the cysteine and phenylalanine included. The CDR3 DNA has 39 bases and is translated from base 1. Participants in the prospective study were enrolled through a virtual design, were aged about 18 to 90 years, and lived in 20 to 30 United States geographic areas. To assign participants to cohorts, the prospective study relied on clinical history that participants themselves reported in a screening survey and a study questionnaire. ImmuneRACE Cohort 3 recovered participants were defined by two consecutive negative NP/OP PCR tests, healthcare professional clearance, or symptom resolution. Each participant in the prospective study had whole blood, serum and a nasopharyngeal or oropharyngeal swab collected by mobile phlebotomists. Participants in the prospective study had the option to provide additional blood draws and questionnaires over a roughly 2-month period. Before DNA extraction, blood samples from the prospective study were shipped at room temperature or frozen.

The material sequenced was PBMCs or T cells enriched from blood (not recorded which). The TCR sequence derives from a middle-aged man who had recovered from COVID-19. Recombination connected TRBV6-5 to TRBJ2-1; the D gene is possibly TRBD1, with 5 bases matching. The sequence in DNA is TGTGCCAGCAAGTGGGGCTCTTACAATGAGCAGTTCTTC. This encodes CASKWGSYNEQFF.